A single T cell receptor (beta chain) is shown here with its context. Its target is not known. This record comes from a study of CD8+ T cells in alopecia areata. Background on the study: Dosing spanned 6 to 18 months on tofacitinib, then 6 months off drug.

Extracted from the samples, RNA was reverse transcribed into cDNA to serve as the sequencing template. The data were produced by immunoSEQ multiplex PCR, yet TCRdb's version contains in-frame clones alone and is incomplete. The sample carries 150,000 to 200,000 clones, around three fifths recorded once. Sampling of alopecia areata patients yielded lesional scalp punch biopsies as well as peripheral blood. The study's findings and limits: Resident alphabeta T-cell populations of normal skin are likewise subject to sequencing in scalp samples.

The trim removed 7 bases at V and 4 bases at J, leaving 9 bases unmatched. This CDR3 region has 14 residues. The germline gives CDR1 SNHLY, CDR2 FYNNEI. V usage is TRBV2 and J usage is TRBJ1-1; 7 bases agree with TRBD1. The sample was CD4+ T cells sorted from blood, taken at week 0. This receptor was identified in a human donor with alopecia areata. Here the CDR3 DNA reads TGTGCCAGCATGACAACAGGGGCTGGCACTGAAGCTTTCTTT. Its protein product is CASMTTGAGTEAFF. Using reference TRBV2 and TRBJ1-1 for the parts outside the CDR3, the full variable domain is EPEVTQTPSHQVTQMGQEVILRCVPISNHLYFYWYRQILGQKVEFLVSFYNNEISEKSEIFDDQFSVERPDGSNFTLKIRSTKLEDSAMYFCASMTTGAGTEAFFGQGTRLTVV.